A selection of T cell receptor beta chains follows, all from one sample in a study of response to subunit inactivated influenza vaccine. TCRdb processed the RT-PCR reads anew with MiXCR; each CDR3 protein has one entry. The sample records fewer than 600,000 distinct CDR3 sequences, roughly 7.9% being singletons. The sample here was PBMCs from blood, taken around 2 years after vaccination. Source of these receptors: a man in his fifties or sixties who received an inactivated influenza vaccine. Each CDR3 is given with its conserved first and last residue. Fields, in order: clone size, V gene, J gene, D gene, CDR3 protein, CDR3 DNA. A D gene is named only where the DNA matches it firmly. Clone sizes are given selectively: once, few, many, or a class where the clone is expanded.

NA	TRBV20-1	TRBJ2-7	TRBD2	CSARDARLAGFEQYF	TGCAGTGCTAGAGACGCGAGGCTAGCGGGCTTCGAGCAGTACTTC
few	TRBV7-9	TRBJ1-4	TRBD1	CASSLAPGQGGEKLFF	TGTGCCAGCAGCTTAGCCCCGGGACAGGGTGGAGAAAAACTGTTTTTT
many	TRBV21-1	TRBJ2-2	NA	CASSKDSREAGELFF	TGTGCCAGCAGCAAAGACAGCAGGGAGGCCGGGGAGCTGTTTTTT
few	TRBV25-1	TRBJ2-1	TRBD1	CASTGTGHYNEQFF	TGTGCCAGCACCGGGACAGGCCATTACAATGAGCAGTTCTTC
few	TRBV20-1	TRBJ2-3	TRBD2	CSAAGGRTDTQYF	TGCAGTGCTGCGGGGGGCCGCACAGATACGCAGTATTTT
few	TRBV28	TRBJ2-1	NA	CASSLSLGVGEQFF	TGTGCCAGCAGTTTATCGTTGGGGGTGGGTGAGCAGTTCTTC
few	TRBV7-9	TRBJ2-3	TRBD1	CASSLARTGILTDTQYF	TGTGCCAGCAGCTTAGCGCGGACAGGGATCCTCACAGATACGCAGTATTTT
many	TRBV7-6	TRBJ1-3	NA	CASSLGSLLSGNTIYF	TGTGCCAGCAGCTTAGGAAGTCTCCTCTCTGGAAACACCATATATTTT
few	TRBV5-1	TRBJ1-4	TRBD1	CASSTRGLNEKLFF	TGCGCCAGCAGCACTAGGGGGCTAAATGAAAAACTGTTTTTT
few	TRBV6-2/TRBV6-3	TRBJ1-2	TRBD1	CASGQQTWDSYGYTF	TGTGCCAGCGGACAACAGACTTGGGACAGCTATGGCTACACCTTC
many	TRBV7-9	TRBJ1-1	NA	CASSRWMNTEAFF	TGTGCCAGCAGCCGGTGGATGAACACTGAAGCTTTCTTT
many	TRBV11-2	TRBJ2-1	NA	CASSGGQIYNEQFF	TGTGCCAGCAGCGGGGGCCAAATCTACAATGAGCAGTTCTTC
few	TRBV12-3/TRBV12-4	TRBJ1-5	NA	CASSMGGRQPQHF	TGTGCCAGCAGCATGGGGGGTAGGCAGCCCCAGCATTTT
NA	TRBV9	TRBJ2-2	TRBD2	CASSATSRWNTGELFF	TGTGCCAGCAGCGCGACTAGCAGGTGGAACACCGGGGAGCTGTTTTTT
NA	TRBV4-2	TRBJ1-2	NA	CASRQDRNYGYTF	TGTGCCAGCAGGCAAGACAGGAACTATGGCTACACCTTC
many	TRBV11-2	TRBJ2-1	TRBD2	CASSLGLAGDSGSYNEQFF	TGTGCCAGCAGCTTAGGTCTAGCGGGAGACTCGGGGTCCTACAATGAGCAGTTCTTC
NA	TRBV7-2	TRBJ1-1	NA	CASSLGGRAEAFF	TGTGCCAGCAGCTTAGGGGGGAGGGCCGAAGCTTTCTTT
many	TRBV6-2/TRBV6-3	TRBJ2-5	NA	CASSYRPETQYF	TGTGCCAGCAGTTACAGGCCAGAGACCCAGTACTTC
NA	TRBV20-1	TRBJ2-5	NA	CSGARDQETQYF	TGCAGTGGCGCGCGGGACCAAGAGACCCAGTACTTC
NA	TRBV20-1	TRBJ2-2	TRBD2	CSARNSGGTGELFF	TGCAGTGCTAGAAATAGCGGGGGCACCGGGGAGCTGTTTTTT
few	TRBV6-5	TRBJ2-2	TRBD2	CASRLAGQGTGELFF	TGTGCCAGCAGATTAGCGGGGCAGGGTACCGGGGAGCTGTTTTTT
NA	TRBV24-1	TRBJ2-2	NA	CATSGTQDTGELFF	TGTGCCACCAGTGGGACGCAAGACACCGGGGAGCTGTTTTTT
NA	TRBV5-1	TRBJ1-6	NA	CASSFTGIEPLHF	TGCGCCAGCAGCTTCACAGGCATAGAGCCCCTCCACTTT
many	TRBV20-1	TRBJ2-2	NA	CSARGWDTGELFF	TGCAGTGCTAGAGGCTGGGACACCGGGGAGCTGTTTTTT
few	TRBV18	TRBJ1-1	TRBD1	CASSPPSSGGQNTEAFF	TGTGCCAGCTCACCACCGTCGTCAGGGGGCCAGAACACTGAAGCTTTCTTT
many	TRBV28	TRBJ1-1	TRBD1	CASSRDRVRSEAFF	TGTGCCAGCAGTCGGGACAGGGTTAGGTCTGAAGCTTTCTTT
many	TRBV27	TRBJ2-1	NA	CASSLLGGYNEQFF	TGTGCCAGCAGTTTATTAGGCGGGTACAATGAGCAGTTCTTC
NA	TRBV5-1	TRBJ2-7	NA	CASSLGHTSYEQYF	TGCGCCAGCAGCTTGGGCCATACCTCCTACGAGCAGTACTTC
many	TRBV6-2/TRBV6-3	TRBJ2-3	NA	CASSWTGGGDTQYF	TGTGCCAGCAGTTGGACCGGGGGTGGAGATACGCAGTATTTT
many	TRBV20-1	TRBJ1-5	NA	CSARTLQGEGQPQHF	TGCAGTGCTAGGACCTTGCAGGGTGAGGGTCAGCCCCAGCATTTT
many	TRBV10-3	TRBJ2-4	NA	CAISESWEVGDIQYF	TGTGCCATCAGTGAGTCTTGGGAGGTAGGGGACATTCAGTACTTC
NA	TRBV7-2	TRBJ2-3	NA	CASSSQGGTSTDTQYF	TGTGCCAGCAGCTCCCAGGGGGGGACTAGCACAGATACGCAGTATTTT
NA	TRBV5-1	TRBJ1-1	NA	CASSAQQGVNTEAFF	TGCGCCAGCAGCGCACAACAGGGAGTGAACACTGAAGCTTTCTTT
few	TRBV20-1	TRBJ2-2	NA	CSARVPPSGLFF	TGCAGTGCTAGAGTGCCTCCGAGCGGGCTGTTTTTT
few	TRBV4-3	TRBJ1-2	TRBD1	CASSQDAQGAYGYTF	TGCGCCAGCAGCCAAGATGCGCAGGGGGCGTATGGCTACACCTTC
NA	TRBV29-1	TRBJ2-3	TRBD2	CSAGTSGSTDTQYF	TGCAGCGCTGGGACTAGCGGAAGCACAGATACGCAGTATTTT
NA	TRBV5-1	TRBJ2-1	NA	CASSPAAGARSNEQFF	TGCGCCAGCAGCCCTGCGGCGGGGGCGCGATCCAATGAGCAGTTCTTC
NA	TRBV28	TRBJ2-3	NA	CASSLLDSYTDTQYF	TGTGCCAGCAGTTTATTGGACAGCTACACAGATACGCAGTATTTT
NA	TRBV2	TRBJ1-2	NA	CASSEGLLHGYTF	TGTGCCAGCAGTGAGGGATTACTCCATGGCTACACCTTC
many	TRBV29-1	TRBJ2-1	NA	CSVEKGRLSPQFF	TGCAGCGTTGAAAAAGGGCGGCTATCCCCTCAGTTCTTC
NA	TRBV6-2/TRBV6-3	TRBJ2-7	NA	CASSYRSASEQYF	TGTGCCAGCAGTTACCGGTCCGCCTCCGAGCAGTACTTC
few	TRBV5-1	TRBJ2-5	TRBD1	CASSLDRWGTQYF	TGCGCCAGCAGCCTGGACAGGTGGGGGACCCAGTACTTC
NA	TRBV19	TRBJ2-1	TRBD2	CASSWRASGTDEQFF	TGTGCCAGTAGTTGGAGGGCTAGCGGGACCGATGAGCAGTTCTTC
many	TRBV20-1	TRBJ2-7	NA	CSARDVSRNSYEQYF	TGCAGTGCTAGAGATGTGAGCAGGAACTCCTACGAGCAGTACTTC
few	TRBV23-1	TRBJ2-7	NA	CASSQTRGSYEQYF	TGCGCCAGCAGTCAAACCCGGGGGAGCTACGAGCAGTACTTC
few	TRBV2	TRBJ2-5	NA	CASRPDQWAETQYF	TGTGCCAGCAGACCCGACCAATGGGCAGAGACCCAGTACTTC
few	TRBV15	TRBJ2-3	TRBD2	CATSADRIRTSHTQYF	TGTGCCACCAGCGCGGACCGAATCCGGACTAGTCATACGCAGTATTTT
few	TRBV7-2	TRBJ2-1	TRBD1	CASSTPTGGGWFF	TGTGCCAGCAGCACGCCGACAGGGGGCGGGTGGTTCTTC
few	TRBV29-1	TRBJ2-5	TRBD1	CSVARTGGGETQYF	TGCAGCGTCGCCCGGACAGGGGGCGGAGAGACCCAGTACTTC